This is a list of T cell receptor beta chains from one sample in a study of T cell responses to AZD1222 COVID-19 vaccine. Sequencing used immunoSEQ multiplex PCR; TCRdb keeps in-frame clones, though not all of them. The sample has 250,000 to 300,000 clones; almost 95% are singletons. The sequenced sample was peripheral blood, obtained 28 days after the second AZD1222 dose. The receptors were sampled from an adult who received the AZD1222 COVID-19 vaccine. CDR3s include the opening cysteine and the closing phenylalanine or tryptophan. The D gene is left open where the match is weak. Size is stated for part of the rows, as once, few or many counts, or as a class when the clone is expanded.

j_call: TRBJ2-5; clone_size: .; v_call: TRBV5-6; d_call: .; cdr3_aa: CASSLKSPPPETQYF; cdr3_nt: TGTGCCAGCAGCTTGAAATCCCCGCCTCCGGAGACCCAGTACTTC
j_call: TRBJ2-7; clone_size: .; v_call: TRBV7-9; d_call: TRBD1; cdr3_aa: CASSPSGGEQYF; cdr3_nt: TGTGCCAGCAGTCCTTCAGGGGGCGAGCAGTACTTC
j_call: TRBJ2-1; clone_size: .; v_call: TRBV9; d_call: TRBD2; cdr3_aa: CASSSRLAGGNEQFF; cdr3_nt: TGTGCCAGCAGCTCACGACTAGCGGGCGGCAATGAGCAGTTCTTC
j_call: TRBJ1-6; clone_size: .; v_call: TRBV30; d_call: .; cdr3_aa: CAWSVHRNNSPLHF; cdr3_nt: TGTGCCTGGAGTGTGCACAGAAATAATTCACCCCTCCACTTT
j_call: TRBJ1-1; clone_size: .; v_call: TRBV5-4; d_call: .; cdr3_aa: CASSRTGTNTEAFF; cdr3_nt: TGTGCCAGCAGTAGGACCGGGACGAACACTGAAGCTTTCTTT
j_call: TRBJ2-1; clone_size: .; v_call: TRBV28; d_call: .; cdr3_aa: CASNRKGHPNEQFF; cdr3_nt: TGTGCCAGCAATAGAAAGGGGCATCCGAATGAGCAGTTCTTC
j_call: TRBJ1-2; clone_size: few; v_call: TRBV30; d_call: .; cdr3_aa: CAWRKLWGDDYGYTF; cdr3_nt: TGTGCCTGGAGAAAACTATGGGGAGATGATTATGGCTACACCTTC
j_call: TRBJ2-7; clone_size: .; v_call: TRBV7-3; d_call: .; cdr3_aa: CASSPGDRLYF; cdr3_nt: TGTGCCAGCAGTCCAGGGGATCGGCTGTACTTC
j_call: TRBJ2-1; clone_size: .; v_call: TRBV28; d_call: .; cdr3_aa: CASSPGTWGNEQFF; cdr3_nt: TGTGCCAGCAGCCCCGGAACCTGGGGTAATGAGCAGTTCTTC
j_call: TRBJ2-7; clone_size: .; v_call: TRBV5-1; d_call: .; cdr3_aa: CASSLGRRAYEQYF; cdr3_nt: TGCGCCAGCAGCTTGGGTCGGAGAGCCTACGAGCAGTACTTC
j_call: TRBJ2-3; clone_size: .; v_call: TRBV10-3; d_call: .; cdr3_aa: CAISGQQGGTDTQYF; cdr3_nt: TGTGCCATCAGTGGGCAGCAAGGTGGCACAGATACGCAGTATTTT
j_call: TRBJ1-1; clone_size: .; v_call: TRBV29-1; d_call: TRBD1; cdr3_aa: CSVGQGGRTEAFF; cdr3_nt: TGCAGCGTCGGACAGGGAGGTCGGACTGAAGCTTTCTTT
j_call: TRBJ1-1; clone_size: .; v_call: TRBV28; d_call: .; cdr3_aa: CASSSAGLRTEAFF; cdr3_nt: TGTGCCAGCAGTTCCGCCGGCCTAAGGACTGAAGCTTTCTTT
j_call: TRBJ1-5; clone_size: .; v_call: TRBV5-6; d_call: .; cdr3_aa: CASSLGPDQPQHF; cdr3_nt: TGTGCCAGCAGCCTAGGTCCCGATCAGCCCCAGCATTTT
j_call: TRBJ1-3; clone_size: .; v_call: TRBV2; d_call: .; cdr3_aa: CASSVSSGNTIYF; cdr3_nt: TGTGCCAGCAGTGTCAGCTCTGGAAACACCATATATTTT
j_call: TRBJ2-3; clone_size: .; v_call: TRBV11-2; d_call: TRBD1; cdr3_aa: CASSVLIGTVSTDTQYF; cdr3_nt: TGTGCCAGCAGTGTACTAATTGGGACAGTCAGCACAGATACGCAGTATTTT
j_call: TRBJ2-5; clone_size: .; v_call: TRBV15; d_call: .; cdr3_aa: CATSVGRDSRMETQYF; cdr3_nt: TGTGCCACCAGCGTCGGGCGAGACAGTCGAATGGAGACCCAGTACTTC
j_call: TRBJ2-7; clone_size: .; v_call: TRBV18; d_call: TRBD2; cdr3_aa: CASSLQREGQYF; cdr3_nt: TGTGCCAGCTCACTCCAACGGGAGGGGCAGTACTTC
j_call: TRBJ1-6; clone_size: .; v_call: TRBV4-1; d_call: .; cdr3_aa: CASSAQGNNNSPLHF; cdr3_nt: TGCGCCAGCAGCGCTCAGGGGAATAATAATTCACCCCTCCACTTT
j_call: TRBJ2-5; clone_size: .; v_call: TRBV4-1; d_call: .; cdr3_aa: CASSQDPHEARETQYF; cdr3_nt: TGCGCCAGCAGCCAAGATCCCCATGAGGCTCGAGAGACCCAGTACTTC
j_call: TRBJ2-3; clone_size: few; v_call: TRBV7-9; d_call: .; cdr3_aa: CASSLLTTDTQYF; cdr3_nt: TGTGCCAGCAGCTTACTGACCACAGATACGCAGTATTTT
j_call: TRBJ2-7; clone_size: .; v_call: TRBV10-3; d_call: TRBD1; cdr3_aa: CAITPTGVHEQYF; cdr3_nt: TGTGCCATCACCCCGACAGGGGTCCACGAGCAGTACTTC
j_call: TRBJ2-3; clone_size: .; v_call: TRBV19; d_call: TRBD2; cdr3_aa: CASSIGPSGAPRDTQYF; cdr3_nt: TGTGCCAGTAGTATTGGGCCTAGCGGGGCCCCTCGAGATACGCAGTATTTT
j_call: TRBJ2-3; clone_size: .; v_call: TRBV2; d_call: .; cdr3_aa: CASTQGRYTQYF; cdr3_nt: TGTGCCAGCACCCAGGGGCGGTATACGCAGTATTTT
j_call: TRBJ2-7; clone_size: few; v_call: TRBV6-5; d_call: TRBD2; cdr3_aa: CASSYSSGRAGVEQYF; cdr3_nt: TGTGCCAGCAGTTACTCGAGCGGGAGGGCCGGGGTTGAGCAGTACTTC
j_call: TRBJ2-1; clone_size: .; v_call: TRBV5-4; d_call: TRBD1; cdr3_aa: CASSWDRSSYNEQFF; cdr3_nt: TGTGCCAGCAGCTGGGACAGAAGCTCCTACAATGAGCAGTTCTTC
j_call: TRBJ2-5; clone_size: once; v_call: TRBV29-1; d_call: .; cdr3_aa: CSVEDPYGSQETQYF; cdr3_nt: TGCAGCGTTGAAGACCCGTACGGGTCACAAGAGACCCAGTACTTC
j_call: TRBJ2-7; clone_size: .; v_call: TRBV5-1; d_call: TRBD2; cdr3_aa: CASSMEVRGGRSYEQYF; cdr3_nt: TGCGCCAGCAGCATGGAGGTACGCGGGGGGAGGTCCTACGAGCAGTACTTC
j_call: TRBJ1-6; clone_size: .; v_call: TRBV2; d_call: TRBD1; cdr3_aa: CASSPGQGASSPLHF; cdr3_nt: TGTGCCAGCAGTCCGGGACAGGGGGCTAGTTCACCCCTCCACTTT
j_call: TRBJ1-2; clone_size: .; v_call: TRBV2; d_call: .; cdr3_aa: CASSEARGDYGYTF; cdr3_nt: TGTGCCAGCAGTGAAGCGCGGGGGGACTATGGCTACACCTTC
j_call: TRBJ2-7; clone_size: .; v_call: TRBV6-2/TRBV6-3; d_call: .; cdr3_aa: CASSRQFPREQYF; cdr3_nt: TGTGCCAGCAGTAGGCAGTTCCCTAGGGAGCAGTACTTC
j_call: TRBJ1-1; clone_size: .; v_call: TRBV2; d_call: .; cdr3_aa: CASSEVRDTEAFF; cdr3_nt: TGTGCCAGCAGTGAAGTTAGGGACACTGAAGCTTTCTTT
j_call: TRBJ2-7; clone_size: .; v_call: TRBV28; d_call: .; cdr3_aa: CASSRGPYEQYF; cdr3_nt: TGTGCCAGCAGCCGGGGCCCCTACGAGCAGTACTTC
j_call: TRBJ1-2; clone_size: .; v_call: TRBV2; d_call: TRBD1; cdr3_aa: CASSPTGVLYGYTF; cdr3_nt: TGTGCCAGCAGTCCAACAGGGGTCCTCTATGGCTACACCTTC
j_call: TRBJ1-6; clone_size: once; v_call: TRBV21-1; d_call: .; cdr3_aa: CASSLGGAGENSPLHF; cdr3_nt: TGTGCCAGCAGCCTAGGGGGAGCAGGGGAGAATTCACCCCTCCACTTT
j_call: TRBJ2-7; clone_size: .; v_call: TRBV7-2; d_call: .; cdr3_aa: CASSLVRAHYEQYF; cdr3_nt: TGTGCCAGCAGCTTAGTAAGGGCCCACTACGAGCAGTACTTC
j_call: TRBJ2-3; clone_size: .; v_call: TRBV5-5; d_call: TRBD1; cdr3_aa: CASSWGTVTDTQYF; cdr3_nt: TGTGCCAGCAGCTGGGGGACAGTCACAGATACGCAGTATTTT
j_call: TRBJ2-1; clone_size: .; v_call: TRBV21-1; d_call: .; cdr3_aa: CASRSSGVTSYNEQFF; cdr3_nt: TGTGCCAGCAGGAGTAGCGGGGTAACATCCTACAATGAGCAGTTCTTC
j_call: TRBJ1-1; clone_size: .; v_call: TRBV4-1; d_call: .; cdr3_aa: CASSQRGMNTEAFF; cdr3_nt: TGCGCCAGCAGCCAACGGGGGATGAACACTGAAGCTTTCTTT
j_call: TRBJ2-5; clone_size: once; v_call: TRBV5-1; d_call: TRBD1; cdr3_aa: CASSGDRGPQETQYF; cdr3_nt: TGCGCCAGCAGCGGTGACAGGGGACCTCAAGAGACCCAGTACTTC
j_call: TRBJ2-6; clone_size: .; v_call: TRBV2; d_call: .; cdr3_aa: CASTPSSSGANVLTF; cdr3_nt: TGTGCCAGCACCCCCAGTAGCTCTGGGGCCAACGTCCTGACTTTC
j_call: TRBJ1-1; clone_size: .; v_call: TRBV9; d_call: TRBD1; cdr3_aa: CASSVAATGGTEAFF; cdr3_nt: TGTGCCAGCAGCGTAGCAGCAACAGGGGGCACTGAAGCTTTCTTT